A selection of T cell receptor beta chains follows, all from one sample in a study of somatic mutations in cytotoxic T cells in rheumatoid arthritis. Using immunoSEQ multiplex PCR, the repertoire was profiled, and TCRdb retains in-frame clones only, with some absent. Here the sample spans approximately 17,000 clones, 65% to 85% being singletons. Sequenced sample: CD8+ T cells sorted from blood. Receptors were obtained from an adult with rheumatoid arthritis. The CDR3 runs from the conserved cysteine through the conserved F or W. A D gene is named only where the DNA matches it firmly. Rows give clone size only sometimes, using once, few, many, or a class for an expanded clone.

>.|TRBV15|TRBJ1-2|few
CATSREEGDGYTF
TGTGCCACCAGCAGAGAGGAAGGGGACGGCTACACCTTC
>.|TRBV27|TRBJ1-1|.
CASSLLTGLNTEAFF
TGTGCCAGCAGTTTATTAACAGGGCTCAACACTGAAGCTTTCTTT
>.|TRBV4-1|TRBJ1-5|.
CASSFTHGTANQPQHF
TGCGCCAGCAGCTTTACTCATGGGACGGCGAATCAGCCCCAGCATTTT
>.|TRBV28|TRBJ2-7|.
CASSLFGTYEQYF
TGTGCCAGCAGTTTATTCGGAACCTACGAGCAGTACTTC
>TRBD2|TRBV10-1|TRBJ2-2|.
CASSELMLSSGPTGELFF
TGCGCCAGCAGTGAGTTGATGCTGTCTAGCGGACCCACCGGGGAGCTGTTTTTT
>.|TRBV7-6|TRBJ1-1|.
CASRRGSNTEAFF
TGTGCCAGCAGGAGGGGCTCGAACACTGAAGCTTTCTTT
>.|TRBV7-9|TRBJ1-2|.
CASSLALVTVYGYTF
TGTGCCAGCAGCTTAGCGCTTGTGACGGTCTATGGCTACACCTTC
>TRBD1|TRBV7-9|TRBJ1-1|once
CASSLWTGGSTEAFF
TGTGCCAGCAGCTTATGGACAGGGGGTAGTACTGAAGCTTTCTTT
>.|TRBV5-4|TRBJ1-1|.
CASSPAGDTEAFF
TGTGCCAGCAGCCCGGCCGGGGACACTGAAGCTTTCTTT
>.|TRBV15|TRBJ1-1|.
CATSTERGGTEAFF
TGTGCCACCAGCACCGAGAGAGGAGGCACTGAAGCTTTCTTT
>.|TRBV30|TRBJ2-5|.
CAWKAWYQETQYF
TGTGCCTGGAAGGCTTGGTACCAAGAGACCCAGTACTTC
>.|TRBV11-2|TRBJ2-3|.
CASSLNVRPPTDTQYF
TGTGCCAGCAGCTTAAATGTTCGCCCCCCCACAGATACGCAGTATTTT
>.|TRBV25-1|TRBJ1-2|.
CASSEYFGFGGYTF
TGTGCCAGCAGTGAATATTTCGGTTTCGGTGGCTACACCTTC
>TRBD2|TRBV5-1|TRBJ2-2|.
CASSPALAGETGELFF
TGCGCCAGCAGCCCAGCCCTAGCGGGGGAAACCGGGGAGCTGTTTTTT
>TRBD1|TRBV2|TRBJ2-7|few
CASEQGAYEQYF
TGTGCCAGCGAACAGGGGGCTTACGAGCAGTACTTC
>.|TRBV6-5|TRBJ1-5|.
CASTPGGGGQPQHF
TGTGCCAGCACTCCTGGAGGGGGTGGTCAGCCCCAGCATTTT
>TRBD2|TRBV27|TRBJ2-1|once
CASRAVGGVGEQFF
TGTGCCAGCAGAGCCGTGGGGGGGGTTGGGGAGCAGTTCTTC
>.|TRBV6-6|TRBJ2-7|.
CASSYSRQTYEQYF
TGTGCCAGCAGTTACTCGAGGCAGACCTACGAGCAGTACTTC
>.|TRBV29-1|TRBJ2-7|.
CSVVRASSYEQYF
TGCAGCGTTGTCAGGGCGAGCTCCTACGAGCAGTACTTC
>TRBD1|TRBV7-9|TRBJ2-7|.
CASSLSGQGLREQYF
TGTGCCAGCAGCTTATCGGGACAGGGGTTACGGGAGCAGTACTTC
>TRBD1|TRBV7-8|TRBJ1-5|.
CASSLTTGGFDGSQPQHF
TGTGCCAGCAGCTTAACGACAGGGGGCTTTGATGGTAGTCAGCCCCAGCATTTT
>.|TRBV6-5|TRBJ1-1|.
CASSYSFPGEDTEAFF
TGTGCCAGCAGTTACTCTTTCCCAGGGGAAGATACTGAAGCTTTCTTT
>.|TRBV28|TRBJ1-2|.
CASLSTGTLYGYTF
TGTGCCAGCTTATCCACCGGGACCCTTTATGGCTACACCTTC
>.|TRBV13|TRBJ2-1|.
CASSRPDISSYNEQFF
TGTGCCAGCAGCCGACCCGATATTAGCTCCTACAATGAGCAGTTCTTC
>TRBD2|TRBV27|TRBJ2-7|.
CASSTSGGSPLEQYF
TGTGCCAGCAGTACAAGCGGGGGGTCTCCACTCGAGCAGTACTTC
>TRBD1|TRBV6-5|TRBJ1-1|.
CASSYGQENTEAFF
TGTGCCAGCAGTTACGGACAGGAGAACACTGAAGCTTTCTTT
>.|TRBV5-6|TRBJ2-3|.
CASSLEVGSTDTQYF
TGTGCCAGCAGCTTGGAGGTGGGTAGCACAGATACGCAGTATTTT
>.|TRBV10-2|TRBJ2-7|once
CASRTEYEQYF
TGCGCCAGCCGGACGGAATACGAGCAGTACTTC
>.|TRBV21-1|TRBJ1-5|.
CASSIKGLGNQPQHF
TGTGCCAGCAGCATCAAGGGGTTGGGCAATCAGCCCCAGCATTTT
>.|TRBV5-1|TRBJ1-2|.
CASSLTGAPNYGYTF
TGCGCCAGCAGCTTAACCGGGGCCCCGAACTATGGCTACACCTTC
>TRBD2|TRBV9|TRBJ2-7|.
CASSMTSGSYEQYF
TGTGCCAGCAGCATGACTAGCGGGAGCTACGAGCAGTACTTC
>.|TRBV4-1|TRBJ1-5|once
CASSQTADRTHQPQHF
TGCGCCAGCAGCCAAACCGCCGACCGGACTCATCAGCCCCAGCATTTT
>.|TRBV15|TRBJ2-1|.
CATSRPTRAGYNEQFF
TGTGCCACCAGCAGACCAACTAGGGCGGGCTACAATGAGCAGTTCTTC
>TRBD1|TRBV6-4|TRBJ2-2|.
CASSGSGGTGELFF
TGTGCCAGCAGTGGTTCAGGGGGCACCGGGGAGCTGTTTTTT
>TRBD1|TRBV5-1|TRBJ2-4|medium-sized
CASSTRDRRLAKNIQYF
TGCGCCAGCAGCACCCGGGACAGGAGACTAGCCAAAAACATTCAGTACTTC
>TRBD2|TRBV7-9|TRBJ2-1|.
CASSISGGAVNEQFF
TGTGCCAGCAGCATCAGCGGGGGGGCCGTCAATGAGCAGTTCTTC
>.|TRBV5-5|TRBJ2-7|few
CASSLGSPLYEQYF
TGTGCCAGCAGCTTGGGATCCCCCCTCTACGAGCAGTACTTC
>.|TRBV10-3|TRBJ1-1|.
CAIRGQVGIDTEAFF
TGTGCCATCCGGGGTCAAGTGGGTATCGACACTGAAGCTTTCTTT
>TRBD1|TRBV10-3|TRBJ2-7|.
CATGQGYEQYF
TGTGCGACAGGACAGGGGTACGAGCAGTACTTC
>TRBD2|TRBV18|TRBJ2-5|.
CASSPSRGIGETQYF
TGTGCCAGCTCACCATCGCGGGGGATCGGGGAGACCCAGTACTTC
>TRBD1|TRBV6-4|TRBJ2-1|.
CASSDSMRGHKNEQFF
TGTGCCAGCAGTGACTCGATGAGGGGGCATAAGAATGAGCAGTTCTTC
>.|TRBV6-4|TRBJ1-6|.
CASSDSGRGNSPLHF
TGTGCCAGCAGTGACTCGGGAAGGGGTAATTCACCCCTCCACTTT
>.|TRBV30|TRBJ1-2|few
CAWSVRGYGYTF
TGTGCCTGGAGTGTCCGGGGCTATGGCTACACCTTC
>TRBD1|TRBV27|TRBJ1-1|once
CASSSLGSRDRGLSFF
TGTGCCAGCAGTTCCCTCGGATCACGGGACAGGGGGCTTTCTTTCTTT
>TRBD1|TRBV19|TRBJ1-1|.
CATQDRGNWLRGAFF
TGTGCCACTCAGGACAGGGGGAATTGGTTGAGGGGAGCTTTCTTT
>.|TRBV6-5|TRBJ2-7|.
CASSYRSSYEQYF
TGTGCCAGCAGTTACCGGAGCTCCTACGAGCAGTACTTC
>.|TRBV12-5|TRBJ2-2|few
CASGFEGANTGELFF
TGTGCTAGTGGTTTTGAGGGCGCGAACACCGGGGAGCTGTTTTTT
>TRBD1|TRBV28|TRBJ2-3|.
CASSLYTGTGGIDTQYF
TGTGCCAGCAGTTTGTACACCGGGACAGGGGGGATTGATACGCAGTATTTT
>.|TRBV7-6|TRBJ1-3|.
CASSLAGRAGNTIYF
TGTGCCAGCAGCTTAGCGGGCAGGGCCGGAAACACCATATATTTT
>TRBD2|TRBV28|TRBJ2-5|.
CASSLRASGGLKTQYF
TGTGCCAGCAGTTTAAGGGCTAGCGGGGGTTTGAAGACCCAGTACTTC
>.|TRBV19|TRBJ1-2|.
CASSIGQGYYGYTF
TGTGCCAGTAGTATCGGTCAGGGGTACTATGGCTACACCTTC
>.|TRBV4-1|TRBJ1-5|.
CASSWEVYSNQPQHF
TGCGCCAGTTCGTGGGAGGTTTATAGCAATCAGCCCCAGCATTTT
>.|TRBV27|TRBJ2-7|.
CASSWRQGWDYEQYF
TGTGCCAGCAGTTGGAGGCAGGGGTGGGACTACGAGCAGTACTTC